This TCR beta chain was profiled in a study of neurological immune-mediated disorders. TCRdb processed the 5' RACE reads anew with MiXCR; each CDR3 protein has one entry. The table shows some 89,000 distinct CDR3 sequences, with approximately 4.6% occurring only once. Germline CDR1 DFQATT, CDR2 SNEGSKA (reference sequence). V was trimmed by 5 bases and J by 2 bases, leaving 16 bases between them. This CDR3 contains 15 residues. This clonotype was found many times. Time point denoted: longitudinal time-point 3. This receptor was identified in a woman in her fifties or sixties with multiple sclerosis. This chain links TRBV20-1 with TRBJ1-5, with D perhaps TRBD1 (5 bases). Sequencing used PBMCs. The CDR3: CSAGGEGPGNQPQHF. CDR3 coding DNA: TGCAGTGCTGGAGGGGAGGGCCCGGGCAATCAGCCCCAGCATTTT.